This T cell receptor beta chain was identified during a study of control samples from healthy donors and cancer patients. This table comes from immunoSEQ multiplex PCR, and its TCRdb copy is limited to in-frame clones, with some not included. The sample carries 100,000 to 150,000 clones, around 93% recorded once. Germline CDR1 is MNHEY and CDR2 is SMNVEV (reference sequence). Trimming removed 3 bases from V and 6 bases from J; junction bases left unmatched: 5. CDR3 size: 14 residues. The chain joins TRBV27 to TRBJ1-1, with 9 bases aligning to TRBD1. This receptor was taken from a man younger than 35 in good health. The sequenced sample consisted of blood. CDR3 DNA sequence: TGTGCCAGCAGTTTGGGGACAGGGTTGGCTGAAGCTTTCTTT. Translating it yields CASSLGTGLAEAFF.